A single sample is the source of the 16 T cell receptor beta chains below, sequenced in a study of T cell changes during pregnancy in multiple sclerosis. The repertoire was sequenced with immunoSEQ multiplex PCR; TCRdb's copy has only in-frame clones and lacks some. The repertoire includes around 32,000 clones, approximately 90% of them detected once, and under 9% sits in the top ten. Source: CD8+ T cells from peripheral blood mononuclear cells, taken before pregnancy. These receptors were taken from a female donor with multiple sclerosis, enrolled in a pregnancy study.

The chain uses TRBV7-8 and TRBJ2-1, with D unresolved. From germline, CDR1 is SGHVS and CDR2 FQNEAQ. The CDR3 is made up of 14 amino acids. V lost 5 bases, J lost 7 bases, and 15 bases lay in between. Here the CDR3 reads CASSPPSIGNEQFF. CDR3 DNA sequence: TGTGCCAGCAGCCCCCCAAGCATCGGTAATGAGCAGTTCTTC.

This clone was seen once. This chain links TRBV6-1 with TRBJ1-3; D is unclear. CDR3 length: 16 amino acids. Germline V CDR1 and CDR2: MNHNS, SASEGT. Deletions cut 2 bases from V and 0 bases from J, with 11 bases between. The CDR3 sequence is CASSESGRSSGNTIYF. The CDR3 DNA reads as TGTGCCAGCAGTGAAAGCGGCAGAAGCTCTGGAAACACCATATATTTT.

This chain connects TRBV19 to TRBJ2-1, with D maybe TRBD2 (5 bases). Germline V gene lookup returns CDR1 LNHDA and CDR2 SQIVND (reference sequence). The V gene lost 7 bases and the J gene lost 0 bases, with 13 bases spanning the gap. This CDR3 is built from 15 residues. The CDR3 coding sequence is TGTGCCAGTAACGGCGGGCTCGACTCCTACAATGAGCAGTTCTTC. Translating it yields CASNGGLDSYNEQFF.

The chain links TRBV2 to TRBJ1-3; no clear D. The CDR3 sequence is 13 residues long. Germline V CDR1 and CDR2: SNHLY, FYNNEI. V was cut by 10 bases and J by 4 bases, with 14 bases left in between. The CDR3 reads CAIPTDSGNTIYF. CDR3 DNA sequence: TGTGCCATACCTACAGATTCCGGAAACACCATATATTTT.

This clone occurred a few times. The chain recombines TRBV29-1 with TRBJ1-1, with D unresolved. Per the germline V gene, CDR1 is SQVTM and CDR2 is ANQGSEA. This CDR3 is 13 amino acids long. The V end was cut by 3 bases, the J end by 5 bases, with 13 bases between. CDR3 nucleotide sequence: TGCAGCGTTGACGTCCGGGGTCTTACTGAAGCTTTCTTT. Its protein is CSVDVRGLTEAFF. The variable domain in full, with the rest retrieved from reference TRBV29-1 and TRBJ1-1, is SAVISQKPSRDICQRGTSLTIQCQVDSQVTMMFWYRQQPGQSLTLIATANQGSEATYESGFVIDKFPISRPNLTFSTLTVSNMSPEDSSIYLCSVDVRGLTEAFFGQGTRLTVV.

This chain connects TRBV7-6 to TRBJ2-7, with a weak D call TRBD2 (6 bases). Germline V CDR1 and CDR2: SGHVS, FNYEAQ. The CDR3 runs 15 residues. Trimming took 1 base from V and 2 from J, leaving 12 bases between them. CDR3 sequence reads: CASSLEEGWPYEQYF. The CDR3 DNA sequence: TGTGCCAGCAGCTTAGAGGAGGGGTGGCCCTACGAGCAGTACTTC. Variable domain in full (rest from reference TRBV7-6 and TRBJ2-7): GAGVSQSPRYKVTKRGQDVALRCDPISGHVSLYWYRQALGQGPEFLTYFNYEAQQDKSGLPNDRFSAERPEGSISTLTIQRTEQRDSAMYRCASSLEEGWPYEQYFGPGTRLTVT.

The chain joins TRBV11-3 to TRBJ2-7; 7 positions match TRBD2. Germline lookup yields CDR1 SGHNT and CDR2 YENEEA. The CDR3 has 16 amino acids. V lost 5 bases to trimming and J lost 0 bases; unmatched junction nucleotides: 10. The CDR3 nucleotides read TGTGCCAGCAGCCTAGGACGGGGGGTCTTCTCCTACGAGCAGTACTTC. Protein: CASSLGRGVFSYEQYF.

This clone came up once. The rearrangement joins TRBV5-6 to TRBJ2-7; 7 nucleotides match TRBD1. The junction had 5 bases not matched to a gene; V was cut back by 5 bases and J by 3 bases. The germline gives CDR1 SGHDT, CDR2 YYEEEE. The CDR3 sequence is 13 residues long. The CDR3 here is CASRGTEDYEQYF. In nucleotides, the CDR3 is TGTGCCAGCAGGGGGACAGAAGACTACGAGCAGTACTTC. The whole variable domain, filled in from reference TRBV5-6 and TRBJ2-7, reads DAGVTQSPTHLIKTRGQQVTLRCSPKSGHDTVSWYQQALGQGPQFIFQYYEEEERQRGNFPDRFSGHQFPNYSSELNVNALLLGDSALYLCASRGTEDYEQYFGPGTRLTVT.

This clone was seen a single time. This chain uses TRBV10-1 with TRBJ1-1; D gene unclear. V shed 8 bases and J shed 3 bases, with 31 bases lying between them. Germline CDR1 reads WNHNN; CDR2 reads SYGVQD (reference sequence). CDR3 length equals 19 residues. The CDR3 reads CASRGRGARGAVEYTEAFF. The CDR3 nucleotides are TGCGCCAGCCGTGGGCGCGGCGCGCGGGGAGCGGTCGAGTACACTGAAGCTTTCTTT.

The chain links TRBV7-3 to TRBJ1-1; no clear D. Germline CDR1 and CDR2: SGHTA and FQGTGA. The CDR3 loop spans 15 amino acids. Trimming shortened V by 2 bases and J by 1 base, and 11 bases separated the two germline ends. The CDR3 bases are TGTGCCAGCAGCTTATATGAGGGCGGGAACACTGAAGCTTTCTTT. Its translation: CASSLYEGGNTEAFF.

The chain recombines TRBV7-2 with TRBJ2-2; TRBD1 matches 7 bases. V was clipped by 1 base and J by 0 bases; unmatched bases: 2. Germline CDR1 and CDR2: SGHTA and FQGNSA. The CDR3 totals 16 residues. The CDR3 loop reads CASSLEGGANTGELFF. The CDR3 coding sequence is TGTGCCAGCAGCTTAGAAGGGGGCGCGAACACCGGGGAGCTGTTTTTT.

This chain links TRBV7-2 with TRBJ2-3; TRBD2 matches at 7 bases. Trimming took 5 bases from V and 4 from J; bases not matched to a gene: 9. Per the germline V gene, CDR1 is SGHTA and CDR2 is FQGNSA. The CDR3 has 15 amino acids. The CDR3 DNA is TGTGCCAGCAGCCCCGTGGGCGGGGGATCAGATACGCAGTATTTT. Its translation: CASSPVGGGSDTQYF.

V gene TRBV7-9 combines with J gene TRBJ1-1, with 7 bases matching TRBD1. This CDR3 is built from 12 residues. Germline CDR1 reads SEHNR; CDR2 reads FQNEAQ (reference sequence). The junction had 1 base not matched to a gene; V was cut back by 5 bases and J by 4 bases. CDR3 sequence (DNA): TGTGCCAGCAGCCCAGGGGGCACTGAAGCTTTCTTT. It yields the protein CASSPGGTEAFF.

The V and J genes are TRBV19 and TRBJ1-2, with 7 bases that match TRBD1. This CDR3 spans 16 amino acids. Germline V lookup: CDR1 LNHDA, CDR2 SQIVND (reference sequence). Unmatched junction bases numbered 11, after V lost 3 bases and J lost 4 bases. The DNA for the CDR3 is TGTGCCAGTAGTATGCGTTCGGACAGGCCGATCTATGGCTACACCTTC. It specifies CASSMRSDRPIYGYTF.

The V and J genes are TRBV15 and TRBJ2-5; 7 bases are shared with TRBD2. The CDR3 consists of 15 residues. V trimming: 2 bases; J trimming: 2 bases; junction bases outside the gene matches: 5. Germline assignment: CDR1 LNHNV and CDR2 YYDKDF (reference sequence). The CDR3 reads CATSRFRTSQETQYF. Written as DNA, the CDR3 is TGTGCCACCAGCAGATTCCGGACTAGTCAAGAGACCCAGTACTTC.

DNA of the CDR3: TGTGCCAGCAGCTCCCGGGACAGGGCGCCGGAGACCCAGTACTTC. Translated: CASSSRDRAPETQYF. The V call is TRBV13, the J call TRBJ2-5; 9 bases are a match to TRBD1. CDR1 and CDR2 (germline): PRHDT, FYEKMQ (reference sequence). There are 15 residues in the CDR3. The trim removed 4 bases at V and 5 bases at J, leaving 8 bases unmatched.